This T cell receptor beta chain was observed in a study of T cells expressing NK-cell markers. Study-wide results and caveats: Dominant NKG2C+ clonotype frequencies of roughly 1.0-8% of CD8+ T cells were measured in over 5 donors. The study did not resolve the HCMV specificity of expanded NKG2C+ T cell clones. Researchers report these clonotypes also headed the CD3+CD56-NKG2C+ fraction in several donors.

The authors made TCR beta cDNA libraries by 5'RACE template switching. This switching added a universal primer site and UMIs. TCRdb reprocessed the 5' RACE reads, keeping one entry per CDR3 protein, no DNA. The sample has roughly 390,000 distinct CDR3 sequences. Details on this clonotype: The antigen remains undetermined.

Material: blood T cells: a sorted CD56 or NKG2C T cell subset, CD4+ or CD8+ T cells, or bulk PBMC T cells (not recorded which). This TCR came from a woman aged 45-59 years in good health.

The chain's CDR3 is CASSLGPGQDSYEQYF. The rearrangement links TRBV7-8 to TRBJ2-7; the TRBD1 assignment by TCRdb is unverifiable without DNA. Germline assignment: CDR1 SGHVS and CDR2 FQNEAQ. The CDR3 contains 16 residues.